The source of this T cell receptor beta chain is a study of blood T cell repertoires in COVID-19. Study context: Researchers got acute and convalescent COVID-19 samples from the United States, Italy and Spain. Sources were T cells, B-cell-depleted T cells, or PBMCs; the material itself was cDNA or gDNA.

The recovered donors of Cohort 3 showed two negative PCRs, clearance, or symptom resolution. Clones were sequenced by immunoSEQ multiplex PCR, and TCRdb holds only the in-frame ones, with some missing. In the table there are approximately 210,000 clones, about 85% of which are singletons. The V end lost 1 base, the J end lost 8 bases, and 18 bases lay between the germline ends. Per the germline V gene, CDR1 is SGDLS and CDR2 is YYNGEE. The CDR3 extends over 15 amino acids. The sample consisted of PBMCs or T cells enriched from blood (not recorded which). The genes are TRBV9 and TRBJ1-2; a possible D gene is TRBD1 (5 bases). This TCR was sampled from a young woman who had recovered from COVID-19. The CDR3 is CASSVLDMSTIGYTF. DNA of the CDR3: TGTGCCAGCAGCGTATTGGACATGTCAACTATAGGCTACACCTTC.